The sequence of this T cell receptor (beta chain) was determined in a study of blood T cell repertoires in COVID-19. Study-level background: Samples representing acute and convalescent COVID-19 were sourced from the United States, Italy and Spain.

This clone turned up a few times. Germline loops: CDR1 LGHNA, CDR2 YSLEER. Trimming removed 6 bases from V and 4 bases from J; junction bases left unmatched: 6. The CDR3 runs 14 residues. The data were produced by immunoSEQ multiplex PCR, yet TCRdb's version contains in-frame clones alone and is incomplete. The repertoire holds about 110,000 clones, with approximately 62% as singletons. The sequence was collected from a man older than 75 with acute or convalescent COVID-19. The J gene is TRBJ2-7, the V gene TRBV4-3; TRBD2 aligns across 10 bases. The sequenced sample was peripheral blood. The DNA for the CDR3 is TGCGCCAGCAGTCCGGGACTAGCGTTATACGAGCAGTACTTC. It codes for CASSPGLALYEQYF.